The entry below gives a single T cell receptor beta chain sequence along with its context. What it binds is unknown. TCRdb's table, derived via immunoSEQ multiplex PCR, lists solely in-frame clones and lacks some. This sample has about 88,000 clones, with 90% to 95% found just once. This entry is derived from a study of T cell responses to AZD1222 COVID-19 vaccine. General study results and limits: Breadth and depth of Spike-specific TCRs rose after two AZD1222 doses. Nearly half of spike-specific TCRs reportedly target unmutated variant regions.

This CDR3 comprises 13 residues. The V end lost 8 bases, the J end lost 8 bases, and 16 bases lay between the germline ends. Germline-derived CDR1 and CDR2 are MNHEY and SMNVEV (reference sequence). The source material was peripheral blood, sampled on day 0 of AZD1222 vaccination. The source of this sequence is an adult in good health. This chain connects TRBV27 to TRBJ2-1, with D possibly being TRBD1 (6 bases). The CDR3 region is CASRGQNGYEQFF. CDR3 nucleotide sequence: TGTGCCAGCCGGGGACAAAATGGTTATGAGCAGTTCTTC.